A selection of T cell receptor beta chains follows, all from one sample in a study of blood T cell repertoires in COVID-19. This table comes from immunoSEQ multiplex PCR, and its TCRdb copy is limited to in-frame clones, with some not included. The data hold more than 95,000 clones, with roughly four fifths observed a single time. Input material: peripheral blood. These receptors were taken from a man in his fifties or sixties with acute or convalescent COVID-19. The CDR3 runs from the conserved cysteine through the conserved F or W. The order of the fields is D gene, J gene, V gene, CDR3 protein, CDR3 DNA. D genes are given only for firm matches.

>NA|TRBJ1-3|TRBV7-3
CASSLGGSRSGNTIYF
TGTGCCAGCAGCTTAGGAGGATCTCGCTCTGGAAACACCATATATTTT
>NA|TRBJ2-7|TRBV3-1/TRBV3-2
CASSLQQFPVEQYF
TGTGCCAGCAGCCTCCAACAGTTCCCCGTTGAGCAGTACTTC
>NA|TRBJ2-1|TRBV25-1
CASSETGFEQFF
TGTGCCAGCAGTGAAACAGGGTTCGAGCAGTTCTTC
>NA|TRBJ1-5|TRBV4-2
CASSHGRGSNQPQHF
TGTGCCAGCAGCCACGGACGGGGATCTAATCAGCCCCAGCATTTT
>NA|TRBJ1-4|TRBV10-3
CAISEGRTNEKLFF
TGTGCCATCAGTGAAGGGAGAACGAATGAAAAACTGTTTTTT
>TRBD2|TRBJ2-2|TRBV3-1/TRBV3-2
CASSYLAGDTGELFF
TGTGCCAGCAGCTACCTAGCGGGGGACACCGGGGAGCTGTTTTTT
>TRBD1|TRBJ2-7|TRBV4-1
CASSPDRSSYEQYF
TGCGCCAGCAGCCCGGACAGGTCTTCCTACGAGCAGTACTTC
>NA|TRBJ1-6|TRBV7-2
CASSSQTGTYNSPLHF
TGTGCCAGCAGCTCGCAAACCGGGACATATAATTCACCCCTCCACTTT
>TRBD1|TRBJ2-7|TRBV5-8
CASSSNRGQGNFYEQYF
TGTGCCAGCAGCTCGAACCGAGGACAGGGGAATTTCTACGAGCAGTACTTC
>NA|TRBJ2-1|TRBV15
CATSREGEVNEQFF
TGTGCCACCAGCAGAGAAGGGGAGGTCAATGAGCAGTTCTTC
>NA|TRBJ2-1|TRBV5-4
CASTPYAHSSSYNEQFF
TGTGCCAGCACCCCCTACGCGCACTCCTCCTCCTACAATGAGCAGTTCTTC
>TRBD2|TRBJ2-3|TRBV29-1
CSVSGIQEDTQYF
TGCAGCGTGAGCGGGATCCAAGAAGATACGCAGTATTTT
>NA|TRBJ1-5|TRBV2
CASSERGLDNQPQHF
TGTGCCAGCAGTGAACGGGGACTAGACAATCAGCCCCAGCATTTT
>NA|TRBJ2-1|TRBV27
CASSPASQGYNEQFF
TGTGCCAGCAGCCCCGCTAGTCAGGGGTACAATGAGCAGTTCTTC
>TRBD1|TRBJ2-7|TRBV11-2
CASSLGQGTFYEQYF
TGTGCCAGCAGCTTAGGACAGGGGACCTTCTACGAGCAGTACTTC
>NA|TRBJ2-1|TRBV5-1
CASSLSIGGLEQFF
TGCGCCAGCAGCTTGTCTATCGGTGGGCTTGAGCAGTTCTTC
>TRBD1|TRBJ1-2|TRBV4-2
CASSQEIGTGGYGYTF
TGTGCCAGCAGCCAAGAAATTGGGACAGGGGGCTATGGCTACACCTTC
>TRBD1|TRBJ2-5|TRBV10-3
CAISAGTGYQETQYF
TGTGCCATCAGCGCCGGGACAGGGTACCAAGAGACCCAGTACTTC
>TRBD1|TRBJ1-2|TRBV3-1/TRBV3-2
CASSLNGQDDYGYTF
TGTGCCAGCAGCCTAAACGGACAGGACGACTATGGCTACACCTTC
>TRBD1|TRBJ2-7|TRBV19
CASTSRTGGSYEQYF
TGTGCAAGTACCTCCCGGACAGGGGGCTCCTACGAGCAGTACTTC
>NA|TRBJ1-2|TRBV19
CASTSGVYGYTF
TGTGCCAGTACTTCAGGGGTCTATGGCTACACCTTC
>TRBD1|TRBJ1-5|TRBV6-5
CASDKTGIGHQPQHF
TGTGCCAGTGATAAGACAGGGATCGGTCATCAGCCCCAGCATTTT
>NA|TRBJ2-7|TRBV14
CASSLGLPDQSEQYF
TGTGCCAGCAGCCTGGGACTCCCAGACCAGAGCGAGCAGTACTTC